This T cell receptor (beta chain) originates from a study of T cell responses to AZD1222 COVID-19 vaccine. Some clones are missing from TCRdb's copy, which holds only in-frame ones; the method was immunoSEQ multiplex PCR. The data hold approximately 190,000 clones, with 87% observed a single time. This receptor was obtained from an adult in good health. The sequencing here drew on peripheral blood, taken on day 0 of MenACWY control vaccination.

CDR3 coding DNA: TGTGCCAGCAGACCTCGAGCTCTCAATCAGCCCCAGCATTTT. It yields the protein CASRPRALNQPQHF. The chain links TRBV28 to TRBJ1-5; D is uncertain. The V end was cut by 6 bases, the J end by 3 bases, with 12 bases between. The CDR3 covers 14 residues. Germline CDR1 reads MDHEN; CDR2 reads SYDVKM.